This T cell receptor beta chain was documented in a study of blood T cell repertoires in COVID-19. Overall study context: There were acute and convalescent COVID-19 samples, and they came from the United States, Italy and Spain.

In this sample, this clone turned up a few times. Here immunoSEQ multiplex PCR was the method, and the copy in TCRdb shows in-frame clones only, minus some. The profile covers about 52,000 clones, with about 90% appearing a single time and approximately 15% taken by the ten largest. The CDR3 consists of 13 residues. Trimming removed 2 bases at V and 11 bases at J, with 10 bases between. Germline V CDR1 and CDR2: SEHNR, FQNEAQ (reference sequence). The V call is TRBV7-9, the J call TRBJ1-6; D is unresolved. The sample taken for sequencing was peripheral blood. The sequence derives from a human donor with active COVID-19. The donor label of this sample is uncertain. The CDR3 is CASSLQETTPLHF. The CDR3 bases are TGTGCCAGCAGCTTACAGGAAACGACACCCCTCCACTTT.